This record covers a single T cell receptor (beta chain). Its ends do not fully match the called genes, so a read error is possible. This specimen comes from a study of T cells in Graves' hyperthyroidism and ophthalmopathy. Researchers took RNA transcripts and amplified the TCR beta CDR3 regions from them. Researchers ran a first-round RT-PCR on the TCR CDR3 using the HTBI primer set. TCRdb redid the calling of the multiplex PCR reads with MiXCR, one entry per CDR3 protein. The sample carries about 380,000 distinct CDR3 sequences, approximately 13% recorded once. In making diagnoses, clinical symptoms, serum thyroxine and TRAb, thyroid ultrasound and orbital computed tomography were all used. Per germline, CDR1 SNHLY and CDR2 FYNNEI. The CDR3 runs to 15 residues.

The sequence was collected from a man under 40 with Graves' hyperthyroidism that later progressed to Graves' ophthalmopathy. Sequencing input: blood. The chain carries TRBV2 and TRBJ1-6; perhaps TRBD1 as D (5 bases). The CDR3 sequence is CVSSEEGLGGSPLHF. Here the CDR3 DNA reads TGTGTCAGCAGTGAAGAAGGGCTTGGGGGTTCACCCCTCCACTTT.